Listed below are T cell receptor beta chains from one sample, sequenced in a study of CD8+CD57+ T cells in acquired aplastic anemia. TCRdb ran MiXCR on the reads and lists one entry per CDR3 protein. The table shows about half a million distinct CDR3 sequences, with less than 35% occurring only once. The specimen sequenced was sorted CD4+, CD8+, or CD8+CD57+ T cells (not recorded which) from PBMCs. These receptors came from a human donor with aplastic anemia. The CDR3 runs from the conserved cysteine through the conserved F or W. A D gene is named only where the DNA matches it firmly. For some rows the clone size is stated as once, few or many, or as a class when expanded; others skip it.

clone_size d_call j_call v_call cdr3_nt cdr3_aa
many . TRBJ1-3 TRBV15 TGTGCCACCACCGGGGCGTCCCGGGGAGGAAACACCATATATTTT CATTGASRGGNTIYF
many TRBD1 TRBJ1-1 TRBV10-3 TGTGCCATCAACCCGGGACAGACGAACACTGAAGCTTTCTTT CAINPGQTNTEAFF
. . TRBJ2-3 TRBV12-3/TRBV12-4 TGTGCCAGCAGTTCAAGCACCAGGTCGTATCTAGATACGCAGTATTTT CASSSSTRSYLDTQYF
many TRBD1 TRBJ2-2 TRBV10-1 TGCGCCAGCAGTGACGAAACAGGGGACACCGGGGAGCTGTTTTTT CASSDETGDTGELFF
. TRBD2 TRBJ2-3 TRBV2 TGTGCCAGCAGTGAACTGGTTAGCGGGAGCTCGGATACGCAGTATTTT CASSELVSGSSDTQYF
once . TRBJ1-1 TRBV24-1 TGTGCCACAGGGGGCACTGAAGCTTTCTTT CATGGTEAFF
many . TRBJ2-2 TRBV24-1 TGTGCCACCAGTGGGAATAGGGAGCTGTTTTTT CATSGNRELFF
. . TRBJ2-7 TRBV28 TGTGCCAGCAGTCCTTCCCAGCGGGCCTACGAGCAGTACTTC CASSPSQRAYEQYF
. . TRBJ2-7 TRBV6-2/TRBV6-3 TGTGCCAGCAGTTACGTTGGGGGGACCCCCTACGAGCAGTACTTC CASSYVGGTPYEQYF
. . TRBJ2-3 TRBV20-1 TGCAGTGATACAAGAGGGTCAGATACGCAGTATTTT CSDTRGSDTQYF
. TRBD2 TRBJ2-2 TRBV5-1 TGCGCCAGCAGCTTGGTGGGACTAGCGGGAGTCGGGGAGCTGTTTTTT CASSLVGLAGVGELFF
many . TRBJ2-7 TRBV7-3 TGTGCCAGCAGCGCGAGCCGCCCACCCAGCGAGCAGTACTTC CASSASRPPSEQYF
. TRBD1 TRBJ2-7 TRBV5-1 TGCGCCAGCAGCCCCCGGACAGGGCCTTCCTCCTACGAGCAGTACTTC CASSPRTGPSSYEQYF
. . TRBJ1-1 TRBV29-1 TGCAGCGTTGAATCAGGGAACACTGAAGCTTTCTTT CSVESGNTEAFF
once . TRBJ2-1 TRBV20-1 TGCAGTGCTAGAGGAGGTCCGGGGAATAAAATACACAATGAGCAGTTCTTC CSARGGPGNKIHNEQFF
. . TRBJ1-2 TRBV5-4 TGTGCCAGCAGCTTGTTGGCAGGAAGGGATACTAACTATGGCTACACCTTC CASSLLAGRDTNYGYTF
few . TRBJ2-3 TRBV7-2 TGTGCCAGCAGCTTAGCCCTGGCAGGTAGCGTGAGAACAGATACGCAGTATTTT CASSLALAGSVRTDTQYF
once . TRBJ1-2 TRBV24-1 TGTGCCACCAGTGATCCCGCGGACAGCGCCTATGGCTACACCTTC CATSDPADSAYGYTF
few . TRBJ2-7 TRBV7-9 TGTGCCAGCAGCTCCGGGACTCGCGAGCAGTACTTC CASSSGTREQYF
. . TRBJ2-1 TRBV19 TGTGCCAGTAGTAAAGCCTTGTACAATGAGCAGTTCTTC CASSKALYNEQFF
many . TRBJ2-2 TRBV24-1 TGTGCCACCAGTGATCCCGGAAGTGCTGGGGAGCTGTTTTTT CATSDPGSAGELFF
. . TRBJ2-1 TRBV20-1 TGCAGTGCTACCAAGGACGCGAGCTCCTACAATGAGCAGTTCTTC CSATKDASSYNEQFF
many . TRBJ1-6 TRBV20-1 TGCAGTGCTCGACCGGGACCCAGTGATTCACCCCTCCACTTT CSARPGPSDSPLHF
. . TRBJ2-3 TRBV7-8 TGTGCCAGCAGCTTAGCTGGGTGGGTGACAGATACGCAGTATTTT CASSLAGWVTDTQYF
many . TRBJ1-6 TRBV6-1 TGTGCCAGCAGCAACCGAAATTCACCCCTCCACTTT CASSNRNSPLHF
many . TRBJ2-7 TRBV2 TGTGCCAGCACGGGGCTAACCGGGTTAAGCAGTTACGAGCAGTACTTC CASTGLTGLSSYEQYF
few . TRBJ1-1 TRBV7-3 TGTGCCAGCAGAGACACCCCCAGGGGAGGTGAAGCTTTCTTT CASRDTPRGGEAFF